This T cell receptor (beta chain) originates from a study of shared clonotypes between healthy human individuals. Adult donors, all healthy and HIV-negative, had no recent acute infections or vaccinations. TCRdb's table, derived via immunoSEQ multiplex PCR, lists solely in-frame clones and lacks some. The sample carries fewer than 1.6 million clones, approximately 98.5% recorded once. The sequencing sample was made of naive CD4+ T cells sorted from blood. Subset in this sample: CD45RA+ positively selected. The source of this sequence is a man younger than 40 in good health.

The CDR3 region has the DNA TGTGCCACCAGCAGAGAGGGACTCTTCGAGACCCAGTACTTC. It encodes CATSREGLFETQYF. This chain joins TRBV15 and TRBJ2-5; a possible D gene is TRBD2 (6 bases). The CDR3 extends over 14 amino acids. V was shortened by 0 bases and J by 5 bases, with 10 bases between the two germline ends. Per the germline V gene, CDR1 is LNHNV and CDR2 is YYDKDF (reference sequence).